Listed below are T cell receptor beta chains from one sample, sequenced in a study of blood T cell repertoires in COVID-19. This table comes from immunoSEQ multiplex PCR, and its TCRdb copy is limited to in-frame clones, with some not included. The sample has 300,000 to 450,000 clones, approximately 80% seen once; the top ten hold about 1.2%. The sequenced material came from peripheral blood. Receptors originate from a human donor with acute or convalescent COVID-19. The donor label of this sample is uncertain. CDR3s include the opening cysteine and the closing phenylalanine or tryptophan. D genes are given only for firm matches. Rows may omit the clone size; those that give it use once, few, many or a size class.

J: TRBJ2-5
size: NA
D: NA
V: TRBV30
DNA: TGTGCCTGCAGCCCTAGCGCTCCATCTGGGACCCAGTACTTC
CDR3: CACSPSAPSGTQYF

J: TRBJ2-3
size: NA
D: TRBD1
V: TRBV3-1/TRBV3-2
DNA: TGTGCCAGCAGCCAGGTCACAGGGGACACGCAGTATTTT
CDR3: CASSQVTGDTQYF

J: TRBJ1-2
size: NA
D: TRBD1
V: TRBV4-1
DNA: TGCGCCAGCAGCCAGGACAGGGGGCGAGGCTACACCTTC
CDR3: CASSQDRGRGYTF

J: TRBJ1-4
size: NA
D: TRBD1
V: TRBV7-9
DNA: TGTGCCAGCAGTTCCGGGACAGTACCAAATGAAAAACTGTTTTTT
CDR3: CASSSGTVPNEKLFF

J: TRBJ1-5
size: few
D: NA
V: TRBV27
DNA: TGTGCCAGCAGTTTACGAGGGACATATTATAGCAATCAGCCCCAGCATTTT
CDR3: CASSLRGTYYSNQPQHF

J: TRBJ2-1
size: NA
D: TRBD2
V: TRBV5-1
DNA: TGCGCCAGCAGCTTGACTAGCGGGAGCTCCTACAATGAGCAGTTCTTC
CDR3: CASSLTSGSSYNEQFF

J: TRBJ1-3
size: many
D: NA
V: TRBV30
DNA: TGTGCCTGGAGTGTAGGTGGCTGGGCCTTATCTGGAAACACCATATATTTT
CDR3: CAWSVGGWALSGNTIYF

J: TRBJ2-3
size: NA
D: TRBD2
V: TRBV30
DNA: TGTGCCTACGGGACTAGCGGGAGAGGAGATACGCAGTATTTT
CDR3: CAYGTSGRGDTQYF

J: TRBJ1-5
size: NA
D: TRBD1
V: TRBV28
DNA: TGTGCCAGCAGTTTATTTGGCAGGGGGCTTCAGCCCCAGCATTTT
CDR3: CASSLFGRGLQPQHF

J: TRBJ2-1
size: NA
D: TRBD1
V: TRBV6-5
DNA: TGTGCCAGCACTATGACAGGGGCAAGTCGGCGTGAGCAGTTCTTC
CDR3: CASTMTGASRREQFF

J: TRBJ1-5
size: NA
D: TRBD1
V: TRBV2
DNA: TGTGCCAGCAGTGAACAGGGGGGTCAGCCCCAGCATTTT
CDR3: CASSEQGGQPQHF

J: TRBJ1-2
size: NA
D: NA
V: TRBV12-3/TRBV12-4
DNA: TGTGCCAGCAGCCCTACAGGGAGCTATGGCTACACCTTC
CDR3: CASSPTGSYGYTF

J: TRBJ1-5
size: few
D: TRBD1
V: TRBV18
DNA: TGTGCCAGCTCCCCGACAGGGGATGGTCAGCCCCAGCATTTT
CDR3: CASSPTGDGQPQHF

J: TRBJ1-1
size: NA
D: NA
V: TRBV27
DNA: TGTGCCAGCAGTGCCACAGGTACCCCCAAGCCTGAAGCTTTCTTT
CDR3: CASSATGTPKPEAFF

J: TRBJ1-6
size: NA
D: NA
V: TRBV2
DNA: TGTGCCAGCAGTGCCAGGGATAATTCACCCCTCCACTTT
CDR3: CASSARDNSPLHF

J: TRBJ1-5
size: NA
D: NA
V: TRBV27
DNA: TGTGCCAGCAGCCGGGGAATGGTGGGGATACAGCCCCAGCATTTT
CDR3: CASSRGMVGIQPQHF

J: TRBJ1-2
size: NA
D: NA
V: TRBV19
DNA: TGTGCCAGTAGTATGTACCGATGGAGCACCTTC
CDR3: CASSMYRWSTF

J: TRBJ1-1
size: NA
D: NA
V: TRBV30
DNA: TGTGCCTGGCACACCGGGAGGACACTATTTGAAGCTTTCTTT
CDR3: CAWHTGRTLFEAFF

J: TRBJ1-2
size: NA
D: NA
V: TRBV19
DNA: TGTGCCAGTACCCCGATGGCAGGGAGGAACTATGGCTACACCTTC
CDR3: CASTPMAGRNYGYTF

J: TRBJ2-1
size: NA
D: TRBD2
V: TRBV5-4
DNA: TGTGCCAGCAGCTTCTCATTACAAACTAGCGGAGTAGGGAAGAATGAGCAGTTCTTC
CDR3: CASSFSLQTSGVGKNEQFF

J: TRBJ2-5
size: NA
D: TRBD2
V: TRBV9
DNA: TGTGCCAGCAGCGCCTCCGGGACTAGAGGAGGGACCCAGTACTTC
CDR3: CASSASGTRGGTQYF

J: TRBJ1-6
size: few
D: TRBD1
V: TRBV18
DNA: TGTGCCAGCTCACCAAGGGGACAGGGTGGTTCACCCCTCCACTTT
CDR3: CASSPRGQGGSPLHF

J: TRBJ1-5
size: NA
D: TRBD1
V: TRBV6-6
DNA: TGTGCCAGCAGCCACCCCTGGACAGGCGGGAATCAGCCCCAGCATTTT
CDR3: CASSHPWTGGNQPQHF

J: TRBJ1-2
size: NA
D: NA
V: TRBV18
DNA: TGTGCCAGCTCACCACAAGGGGAGGGTGGCTACACCTTC
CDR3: CASSPQGEGGYTF

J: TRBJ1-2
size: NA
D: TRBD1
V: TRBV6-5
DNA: TGTGCCAGCAGTTACCAGGGACAGGGAGATGGCTACACCTTC
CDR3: CASSYQGQGDGYTF

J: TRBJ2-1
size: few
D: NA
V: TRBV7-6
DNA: TGTGCCAGCAGCCGCGGGGCGACGTCAGCCTACAATGAGCAGTTCTTC
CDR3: CASSRGATSAYNEQFF

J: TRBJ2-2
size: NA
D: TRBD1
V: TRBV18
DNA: TGTGCCAGCCAAAAACAGGACAGGCAAGCCGGGGAGCTGTTTTTT
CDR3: CASQKQDRQAGELFF

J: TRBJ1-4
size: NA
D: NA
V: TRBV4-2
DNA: TGTGCCAGCAGCCAAGTGAGGGAGGTAAATGAAAAACTGTTTTTT
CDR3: CASSQVREVNEKLFF

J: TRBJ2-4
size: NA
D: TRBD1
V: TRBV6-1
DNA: TGTGCCAGCAGTGAGGCGGGACAGGGGAGAAACATTCAGTACTTC
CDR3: CASSEAGQGRNIQYF

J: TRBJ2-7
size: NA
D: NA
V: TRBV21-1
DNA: TGTGCCAGCTCCTCGCCATCGGACGAGCAGTACTTC
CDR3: CASSSPSDEQYF

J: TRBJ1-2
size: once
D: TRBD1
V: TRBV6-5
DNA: TGTGCCAGCAGGTCGGGACAGGGTCGTGGCTACACCTTC
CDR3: CASRSGQGRGYTF

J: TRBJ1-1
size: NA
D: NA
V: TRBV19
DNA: TGTGCCAGTAGTTTTCGACATATGAACACTGAAGCTTTCTTT
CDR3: CASSFRHMNTEAFF

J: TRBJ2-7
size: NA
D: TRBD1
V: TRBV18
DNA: TGTGCCAGCTCCCGCACCGGGACAGAAGCATACGAGCAGTACTTC
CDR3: CASSRTGTEAYEQYF

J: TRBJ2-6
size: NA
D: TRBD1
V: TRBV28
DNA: TGTGCCAGCAGCCCCGGGACAGGGTACGGGGCCAACGTCCTGACTTTC
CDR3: CASSPGTGYGANVLTF

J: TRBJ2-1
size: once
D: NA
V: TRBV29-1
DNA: TGCAGCGCCGCAACTCCAACGGGGTACAATGAGCAGTTCTTC
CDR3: CSAATPTGYNEQFF

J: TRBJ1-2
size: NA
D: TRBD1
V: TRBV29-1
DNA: TGCAGCGTTAGACAGGGGGGGAGTTATGGCTACACCTTC
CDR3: CSVRQGGSYGYTF

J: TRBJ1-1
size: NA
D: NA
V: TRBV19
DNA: TGTGCCAGTAGTATGCGGGGAACAGCTGAAGCTTTCTTT
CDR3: CASSMRGTAEAFF

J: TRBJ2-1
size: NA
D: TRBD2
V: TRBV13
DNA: TGTGCCAGCAGCTTAGGACGACTAGCGGCATCCTACAATGAGCAGTTCTTC
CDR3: CASSLGRLAASYNEQFF

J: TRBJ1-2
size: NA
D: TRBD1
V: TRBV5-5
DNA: TGTGCCAGCAGCTTGCGGGACAGGGGTACCTATGGCTACACCTTC
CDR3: CASSLRDRGTYGYTF

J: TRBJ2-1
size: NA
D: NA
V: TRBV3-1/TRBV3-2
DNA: TGTGCCAGCAGCCAAAGTTCTCGAGGTTCCTACAATGAGCAGTTCTTC
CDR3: CASSQSSRGSYNEQFF

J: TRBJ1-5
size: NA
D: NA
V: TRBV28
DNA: TGTGCCAGCAGTTTATACCGAGACAATCAGCCCCAGCATTTT
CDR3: CASSLYRDNQPQHF

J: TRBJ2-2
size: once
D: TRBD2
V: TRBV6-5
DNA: TGTGCCAGCAGTAGCGGGGGGGCCGGGGAGCTGTTTTTT
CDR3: CASSSGGAGELFF

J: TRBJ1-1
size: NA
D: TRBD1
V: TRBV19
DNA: TGTGCCAGTAGTCCCAAAAGGACAGGCAGACGCACTGAAGCTTTCTTT
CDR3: CASSPKRTGRRTEAFF

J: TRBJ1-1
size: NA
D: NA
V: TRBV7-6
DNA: TGTGCCAGCAGCTTAGGCGGGGGACCGGGGACTGAAGCTTTCTTT
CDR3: CASSLGGGPGTEAFF

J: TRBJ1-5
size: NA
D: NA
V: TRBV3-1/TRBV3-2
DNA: TGTGCCAGCAGCCAAGCGGGATCCAATCAGCCCCAGCATTTT
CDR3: CASSQAGSNQPQHF

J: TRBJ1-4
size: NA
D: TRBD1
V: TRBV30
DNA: TGTGCCTGGAGTGTAAGGGGCAGGGGGGTTGATAATGAAAAACTGTTTTTT
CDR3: CAWSVRGRGVDNEKLFF

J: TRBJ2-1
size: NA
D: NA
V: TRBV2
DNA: TGTGCCAGCAGTGAAGATCGTACAGGGGGGGCCTACAATGAGCAGTTCTTC
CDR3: CASSEDRTGGAYNEQFF

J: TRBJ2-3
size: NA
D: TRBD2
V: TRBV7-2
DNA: TGTGCCAGCAGCTCTAGCGGGGCTAGCACAGATACGCAGTATTTT
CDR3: CASSSSGASTDTQYF

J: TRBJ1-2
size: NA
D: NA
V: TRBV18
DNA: TGTGCCAGCTCACCAGGAGGAGCTAACTATGGCTACACCTTC
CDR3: CASSPGGANYGYTF